The entry that follows covers one TCR beta chain sequence. The target antigen is unknown. The data were taken from a study of OX40 agonist ivuxolimab in advanced cancers. Study details: Prior checkpoint blockade (anti-PD-1, anti-PD-L1 or anti-CTLA-4) was permitted; approximately 40% had it. A partial response was reached by three patients: one with hepatocellular carcinoma and two with cutaneous melanoma. Regarding the study as a whole: At 0.1 to 3.0 mg/kg and by week 6, clonal expansion occurred in CD4+ and CD8+ blood T cells.

Germline V lookup: CDR1 SGHRS, CDR2 YFSETQ. This CDR3 comprises 14 residues. J gave up 7 bases and V 3 bases, and 6 bases lay outside the gene matches. Profiled with immunoSEQ multiplex PCR; TCRdb holds only in-frame clones, not every one. Among about 46,000 clones, 60% to 80% were seen once, and the ten largest hold 3% to 5%. The sequencing used CD4+ or CD8+ T cells sorted from blood, collected in a trial of the OX40 agonist ivuxolimab. V usage is TRBV5-1 and J usage is TRBJ2-4; 8 bases fit TRBD1. The receptor comes from an adult with an advanced solid tumor such as melanoma, head and neck, liver or kidney cancer. The CDR3, as DNA: TGCGCCAGCAGCTCCGGACAGGGTATGAACATTCAGTACTTC. It encodes CASSSGQGMNIQYF.